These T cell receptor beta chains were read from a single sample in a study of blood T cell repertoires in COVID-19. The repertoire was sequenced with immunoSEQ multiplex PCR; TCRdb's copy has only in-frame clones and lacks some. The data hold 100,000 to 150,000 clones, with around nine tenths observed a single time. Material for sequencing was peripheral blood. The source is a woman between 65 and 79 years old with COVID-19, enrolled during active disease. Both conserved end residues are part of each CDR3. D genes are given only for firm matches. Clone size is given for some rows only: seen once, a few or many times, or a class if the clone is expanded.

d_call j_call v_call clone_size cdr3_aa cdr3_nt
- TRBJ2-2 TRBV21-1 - CASSGTEKASGGAPGELFF TGTGCCAGCAGCGGGACAGAGAAAGCTAGCGGGGGGGCCCCCGGGGAGCTGTTTTTT
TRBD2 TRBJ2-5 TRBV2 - CASKGTSARETQYF TGTGCCAGCAAAGGGACTAGCGCCCGCGAGACCCAGTACTTC
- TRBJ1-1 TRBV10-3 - CAITAGWGSGGTEAFF TGTGCCATCACAGCGGGTTGGGGTTCTGGTGGCACTGAAGCTTTCTTT
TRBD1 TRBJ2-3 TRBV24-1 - CATQGSTSTDTQYF TGTGCCACACAGGGGTCTACTAGCACAGATACGCAGTATTTT
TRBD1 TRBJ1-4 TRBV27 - CASSLSRTGGNEKLFF TGTGCCAGCAGTTTATCTCGGACAGGTGGTAATGAAAAACTGTTTTTT
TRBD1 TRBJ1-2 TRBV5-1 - CASSKGQGHVGGDYGYTF TGCGCCAGCAGCAAGGGACAGGGACATGTCGGAGGGGACTATGGCTACACCTTC
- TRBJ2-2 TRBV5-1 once CASSFLDGNTGELFF TGCGCCAGCAGCTTCCTAGACGGAAACACCGGGGAGCTGTTTTTT
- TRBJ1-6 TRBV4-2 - CASSQDLRGGSPLHF TGTGCCAGCAGCCAAGACCTAAGGGGGGGATCACCCCTCCACTTT
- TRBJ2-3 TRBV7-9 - CASSLLGDTQYF TGTGCCAGCAGCTTGCTAGGAGATACGCAGTATTTT
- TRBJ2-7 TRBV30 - CAWNSGGSKHLYF TGTGCCTGGAATTCAGGGGGGTCCAAACACCTGTACTTC
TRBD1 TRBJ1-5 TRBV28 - CASSLSHTGVQPQHF TGTGCCAGCAGTTTATCCCACACAGGGGTTCAGCCCCAGCATTTT
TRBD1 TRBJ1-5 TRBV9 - CASSDRDRGVRAYSNQPQHF TGTGCCAGCAGCGACCGGGACAGGGGAGTAAGGGCTTATAGCAATCAGCCCCAGCATTTT
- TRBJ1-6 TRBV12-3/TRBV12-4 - CASSFPISPLHF TGTGCCAGCAGTTTTCCCATTTCACCCCTCCACTTT
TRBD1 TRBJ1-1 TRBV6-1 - CASSEPEDRVGVNTEAFF TGTGCCAGCAGTGAACCGGAGGACAGGGTAGGCGTGAACACTGAAGCTTTCTTT
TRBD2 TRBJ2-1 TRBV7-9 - CASSLGLAGDNEQFF TGTGCCAGCAGCTTAGGACTAGCGGGGGACAATGAGCAGTTCTTC
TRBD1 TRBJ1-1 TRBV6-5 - CASSYMGTGGTEAFF TGTGCCAGCAGTTACATGGGGACAGGGGGGACTGAAGCTTTCTTT
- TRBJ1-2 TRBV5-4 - CASSVDYSGGIGF TGTGCCAGCAGCGTTGACTACTCGGGCGGCATAGGATTC
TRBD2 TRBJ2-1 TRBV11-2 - CASSTRLAGASREQFF TGTGCCAGCAGCACCAGACTAGCGGGGGCTTCAAGGGAGCAGTTCTTC
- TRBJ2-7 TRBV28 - CASRLQGSYEQYF TGTGCCAGCAGGTTACAGGGATCCTACGAGCAGTACTTC
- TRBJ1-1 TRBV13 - CASSYSTQGRKGTEAFF TGTGCCAGCAGTTATTCCACCCAAGGGAGGAAGGGCACTGAAGCTTTCTTT
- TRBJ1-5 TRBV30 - CAWRGLRDQPQHF TGTGCCTGGAGGGGACTAAGGGATCAGCCCCAGCATTTT
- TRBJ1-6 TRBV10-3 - CAISNGQNSPLHF TGTGCCATCAGTAACGGACAGAATTCACCCCTCCACTTT
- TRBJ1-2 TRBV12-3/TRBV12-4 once CASRDSNYGYTF TGTGCCAGCAGGGACAGTAACTATGGCTACACCTTC
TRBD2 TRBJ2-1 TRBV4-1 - CASSQPGGGPYNEQFF TGCGCCAGCAGCCAACCCGGCGGGGGGCCCTACAATGAGCAGTTCTTC
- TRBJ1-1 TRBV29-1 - CSVEGGGNTEAFF TGCAGCGTTGAAGGGGGAGGGAACACTGAAGCTTTCTTT
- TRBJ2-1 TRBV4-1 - CASSLKGVTSYNEQFF TGCGCCAGCAGCCTTAAGGGGGTCACCTCCTACAATGAGCAGTTCTTC
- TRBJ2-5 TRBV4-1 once CASSQGWGSQETQYF TGCGCCAGCAGCCAAGGATGGGGCAGCCAAGAGACCCAGTACTTC
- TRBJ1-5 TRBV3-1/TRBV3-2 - CASSQDRVQPQHF TGTGCCAGCAGCCAAGATCGTGTTCAGCCCCAGCATTTT
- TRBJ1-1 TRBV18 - CASSPALNTEAFF TGTGCCAGCTCACCAGCGTTGAACACTGAAGCTTTCTTT
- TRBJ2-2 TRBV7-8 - CASTLGGTNTGELFF TGTGCCAGCACCCTTGGGGGGACCAACACCGGGGAGCTGTTTTTT
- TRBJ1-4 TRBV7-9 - CASSLGGLSEKLFF TGTGCCAGCAGCTTGGGGGGTTTGAGTGAAAAACTGTTTTTT
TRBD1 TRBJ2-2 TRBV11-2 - CASSQGGNTGELFF TGTGCCAGCAGCCAAGGGGGCAACACCGGGGAGCTGTTTTTT
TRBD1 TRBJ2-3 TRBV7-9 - CASSSMTGQGTTDTQYF TGTGCCAGCAGCTCCATGACGGGACAGGGCACGACAGATACGCAGTATTTT
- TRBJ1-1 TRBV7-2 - CASSLWRGTSRVNTEAFF TGTGCCAGCAGCTTATGGCGAGGGACTTCTCGAGTGAACACTGAAGCTTTCTTT
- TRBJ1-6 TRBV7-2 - CASSDSGSYNSPLHF TGTGCCAGCAGCGACTCCGGCTCCTATAATTCACCCCTCCACTTT
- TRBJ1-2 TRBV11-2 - CASSLRGDSNYGYTF TGTGCCAGCAGCTTGCGGGGCGATTCTAACTATGGCTACACCTTC
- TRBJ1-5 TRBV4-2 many CASSQAREGGNQPQHF TGTGCCAGCAGCCAAGCAAGGGAAGGGGGCAATCAGCCCCAGCATTTT
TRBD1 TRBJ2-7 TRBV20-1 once CSARGDRGPVF TGCAGTGCTAGGGGGGACAGGGGCCCCGTGTTC
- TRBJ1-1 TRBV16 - CASSRGPGGTEAFF TGTGCCAGCAGCCGAGGGCCGGGGGGTACTGAAGCTTTCTTT
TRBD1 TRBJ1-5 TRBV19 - CASSFGTENQPQHF TGTGCCAGTAGTTTCGGGACAGAAAATCAGCCCCAGCATTTT
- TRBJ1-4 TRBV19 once CASRPRLLGEKLFF TGTGCCAGTAGACCCAGGCTATTGGGTGAAAAACTGTTTTTT
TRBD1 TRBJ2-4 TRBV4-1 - CASSALPFGQGDLAKNIQYF TGCGCCAGCAGCGCACTACCCTTCGGACAGGGGGATTTAGCCAAAAACATTCAGTACTTC